A few counts support the clone carrying this TCR beta chain. A much larger clone differs by one base, so this may be a read error. TCR libraries were prepared from about 15 ng of total RNA with the QIAseq Immune Repertoire TCR panel. TCRdb re-analysed the reads in MiXCR, keeping a single row per CDR3 protein. This table holds 600 to 650 distinct CDR3 sequences, 5.5% found once. This sample is drawn from a study of circulating CD8 cells and anti-PD-1 response in melanoma. From live CD3+CD8+TCRalphabeta+ cells, four PD-1 and/or TIGIT subsets were sorted. This CDR3 has 21 amino acids. V shed 1 base, J shed 0 bases, and the junction held 13 bases outside the gene matches. CDR1 SGDLS and CDR2 YYNGEE come from the germline V gene.

The chain is built from TRBV9 and TRBJ2-1, with 13 bases matching TRBD2. This clonotype was sampled from a human donor with melanoma. The sample here was CD8+ T cells from PBMCs, taken at baseline or after one month of anti-PD-1 therapy (not recorded which). The CDR3 region has the DNA TGTGCCAGCAGCGTAACCACCCCACTAGCGGGGGGGCTGGTCTCCTACAATGAGCAGTTCTTC. Translation gives CASSVTTPLAGGLVSYNEQFF.